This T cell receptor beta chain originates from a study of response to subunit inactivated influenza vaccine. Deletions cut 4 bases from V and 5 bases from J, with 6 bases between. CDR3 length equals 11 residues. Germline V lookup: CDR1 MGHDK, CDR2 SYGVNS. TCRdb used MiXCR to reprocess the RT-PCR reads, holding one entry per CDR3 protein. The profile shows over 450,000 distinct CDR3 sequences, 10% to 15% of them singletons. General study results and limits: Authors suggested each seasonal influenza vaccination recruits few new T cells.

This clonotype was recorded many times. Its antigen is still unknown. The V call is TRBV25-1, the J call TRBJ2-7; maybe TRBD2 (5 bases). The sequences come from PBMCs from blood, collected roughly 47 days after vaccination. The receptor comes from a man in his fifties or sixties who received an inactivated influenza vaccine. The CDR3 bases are TGTGCCAGCAGTGCGGGGAACGAGCAGTACTTC. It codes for CASSAGNEQYF.